The text below deals with one T cell receptor beta chain. This clonotype was seen many times. Its cognate antigen has yet to be identified. No base quality information exists; no much larger clone differs at one position. The TCR beta CDR3 regions were amplified from RNA transcripts. A first-round RT-PCR of the TCR CDR3 used the HTBI primer set with the Qiagen OneStep RT-PCR kit. The libraries were constructed in a second round of multiplex PCR and then size-selected and purified. The libraries were sequenced on an Illumina HiSeq2000 using paired-end 100 bp reads. Regarding the original processing steps: SOAPnuke was used to process the raw data, with reads discarded if the reads contained adapters or uncalled bases, had a mean Phred below 15, or lacked an exact constant-primer or identifier match. COPE v1.2.5 was used to merge the high-quality paired reads, and each unique nucleotide sequence was defined as a clonotype. MiTCR v1.1 was used to align the clonotypes against IMGT TRBV, TRBD and TRBJ reference segments. Analysis was restricted to V-J combinations with a frequency above 0.0001, which covered about 99% of repertoires. A TCS score was defined as the ratio between F50 (clonal expansion) and ExV (chaos), using BLOSUM62-based TCRdist between CDR3 peptides within each V-J. Welch's t-statistics and random forest reduced just over 500 V-J features to roughly 13, which were used in a naive Bayes classifier (R e1071). TCRdb ran its own pipeline on the public reads, namely fastp trimming at Q25 and MiXCR clone calling, and kept in-frame beta chains. One record per CDR3 amino acid sequence lists the most common genes and DNA. These V and J calls derive from TCRdb rather than the authors' analysis. A total of fewer than 650,000 distinct CDR3 sequences appear in this sample, 14% of them only once. The ten largest clones take up roughly 6.9% of the sample.

The junction shows trimming of 2 bases on V and 5 bases on J, plus 12 bases between the germline ends. The CDR3 numbers 13 residues from cysteine through phenylalanine. The only DNA kept is the CDR3, 39 bases in frame from the first base. CDR1 GTSNPN and CDR2 SVGIG are derived from the germline V gene (reference sequence). This sample is part of a study of T cells in Graves' hyperthyroidism and ophthalmopathy (dated by TCRdb to the late 2010s). About the study as a whole: Peripheral blood was sampled at the time of initial diagnosis, prior to any treatment. The 100 discovery patients were randomly split 7:3 into training and test sets. To identify TCR V-J signatures that set the groups apart, the researchers used a discovery cohort of 95 to 100 patients, made up of approximately 43 with Graves' ophthalmopathy and about 60 with stable Graves' hyperthyroidism. Prospective prediction of ophthalmopathy was tested in an independent validation cohort of some 19 hyperthyroidism patients and 15 to 17 patients who later progressed to ophthalmopathy. Following sampling, methimazole starting at 30 mg daily was given to hyperthyroidism patients, and high-dose intravenous methylprednisolone was given to ophthalmopathy patients. According to the paper, TCR Vbeta CDR3 sequencing was carried out on 120 to 150 peripheral blood samples, which came from 40 to 45 ophthalmopathy, 75 to 80 hyperthyroidism and approximately 17 progressor patients. In addition, the study compared T-cell repertoires in thyroid tissue and in blood from five to seven Graves' hyperthyroidism patients.

Ophthalmopathy patients had moderately to severely active disease, with a Clinical Activity Score of 3 or more, a NOSPECS grade of 4 or more, and a disease duration of less than 3 months. Patients with uncontrolled infections, other autoimmune diseases, pregnancy or lactation were excluded. Diagnoses were established on the basis of clinical symptoms, serum thyroxine and TRAb, thyroid ultrasound, and orbital computed tomography. PBMCs were isolated from around 10 ml of fresh peripheral blood by Ficoll-Paque density gradient centrifugation. Total RNA was extracted using Trizol reagent, and RNA quality was assessed on an Agilent 2100 Bioanalyzer. The paper as a whole reports these results and caveats: No statistical method was used to set the sample size in advance, and investigators knew the group allocation. Most expanded thyroid clonotypes (frequency above 0.001) were also detected in blood, suggesting blood repertoires may reflect thyroid immune responses. During validation, the model predicted progression to ophthalmopathy a median of approximately 7 months ahead of onset, with approximately 71% sensitivity and 72% to 80% specificity. A 13 V-J signature model separated ophthalmopathy from stable hyperthyroidism, with just over 85% sensitivity and roughly 81% specificity in cross-validation and 80%/75% in testing.

Sample: blood. The sequence was collected from a woman aged 18 to 35 with Graves' ophthalmopathy. The V and J segments used are TRBV30 and TRBJ1-2; matching of 5 bases hints at TRBD1 as the D gene. The bases read TGTGCCTGGAGTACTGTTAGGGGTTATGGCTACACCTTC. This gives the protein CAWSTVRGYGYTF.